Listed below are T cell receptor beta chains from one sample, sequenced in a study of chemoradiotherapy in HPV16-positive cancers. The repertoire was sequenced with immunoSEQ multiplex PCR; TCRdb's copy has only in-frame clones and lacks some. The table includes over 900 clones, 90% detected once. Sequenced material: tumor tissue, taken from a patient who underwent chemoradiotherapy. Receptors were obtained from a human donor with HPV-associated anogenital cancer. CDR3s include the opening cysteine and the closing phenylalanine or tryptophan. Fields, in order: V gene, D gene, clone size, J gene, CDR3 protein, CDR3 DNA. The D gene is left open where the match is weak. Size tells how often a clone was seen (once, few, many) or the class of an expanded clone, and some rows leave it out.

TRBV6-1	TRBD1	-	TRBJ2-5	CASEDRVLSETQYF	TGTGCCAGCGAGGACAGGGTTTTATCGGAGACCCAGTACTTC
TRBV7-9	TRBD2	-	TRBJ2-3	CASSRAGLLAGGLDTQYF	TGTGCCAGCAGCCGTGCCGGTTTACTAGCGGGGGGGCTGGATACGCAGTATTTT
TRBV15	TRBD2	-	TRBJ2-1	CATSTLSGGIGEQFF	TGTGCCACCAGCACTCTCAGCGGGGGGATTGGGGAGCAGTTCTTC
TRBV9	-	-	TRBJ2-7	CASSADKYTYEQYF	TGTGCCAGCAGCGCCGACAAATACACGTACGAGCAGTACTTC
TRBV15	-	-	TRBJ1-5	CATSRDFSRGSNQPQHF	TGTGCCACCAGCAGAGATTTTTCGCGGGGTAGCAATCAGCCCCAGCATTTT
TRBV4-1	-	-	TRBJ2-3	CASSQGQGRDTQYF	TGCGCCAGCAGCCAAGGGCAGGGAAGAGATACGCAGTATTTT
TRBV6-1	TRBD2	-	TRBJ2-1	CASSGGEYNEQFF	TGTGCCTCCAGCGGGGGGGAGTACAATGAGCAGTTCTTC
TRBV27	-	-	TRBJ2-1	CASSSRTHNEQFF	TGTGCCAGCAGTTCCCGGACCCACAATGAGCAGTTCTTC
TRBV5-8	-	-	TRBJ2-7	CASSVGGSYSYEQYF	TGTGCCAGCAGCGTGGGTGGTTCCTACTCCTACGAGCAGTACTTC
TRBV5-1	-	-	TRBJ2-2	CASSLPYTGELFF	TGCGCCAGCAGCCTGCCTTACACCGGGGAGCTGTTTTTT
TRBV7-9	TRBD1	once	TRBJ1-4	CASSLTGGLEKLFF	TGTGCCAGCAGCTTAACAGGGGGCCTTGAAAAACTGTTTTTT
TRBV19	-	-	TRBJ1-5	CASSMGGWGDNNQPQHF	TGTGCCAGTAGTATGGGTGGTTGGGGGGACAACAATCAGCCCCAGCATTTT
TRBV30	-	-	TRBJ1-5	CAWSPSRVNDYTKGQPQHF	TGTGCCTGGAGTCCATCGAGGGTCAACGACTATACCAAGGGTCAGCCCCAGCATTTT
TRBV5-6	TRBD2	-	TRBJ2-1	CASSPGTSGPKQFF	TGTGCCAGCAGCCCCGGGACTAGCGGGCCGAAGCAGTTCTTC
TRBV30	-	few	TRBJ1-1	CAWSTQPNTEAFF	TGTGCCTGGAGTACTCAACCGAACACTGAAGCTTTCTTT
TRBV13	-	-	TRBJ2-7	CASSLGTSPEQYF	TGTGCCAGCAGCTTAGGGACCAGTCCCGAGCAGTACTTC
TRBV5-6	TRBD1	-	TRBJ2-2	CASSGDVTGFFRGTGELFF	TGTGCCAGCAGCGGGGATGTGACAGGGTTTTTTCGTGGCACCGGGGAGCTGTTTTTT
TRBV4-1	-	-	TRBJ2-2	CASSPRASGWKPGELFF	TGCGCCAGCAGCCCCCGGGCAAGCGGCTGGAAACCCGGGGAGCTGTTTTTT
TRBV28	TRBD1	-	TRBJ1-2	CASSYLKRQGLRGYTF	TGTGCCAGCAGTTATTTGAAACGACAGGGCTTGAGGGGCTACACCTTC
TRBV15	-	-	TRBJ2-5	CATSLTQFETQYF	TGTGCCACCTCCCTCACGCAGTTCGAGACCCAGTACTTC
TRBV5-5	TRBD1	-	TRBJ1-2	CASSLTGVGYTF	TGTGCCAGCAGCTTGACAGGGGTTGGCTACACCTTC
TRBV19	-	-	TRBJ2-5	CASSTTLGGTQYF	TGTGCCAGTAGTACCACTTTAGGGGGGACCCAGTACTTC
TRBV2	-	-	TRBJ1-2	CASSEGIGYTF	TGTGCCAGCAGTGAGGGGATAGGCTACACCTTC
TRBV5-5	-	-	TRBJ2-7	CASSPPAGPAYEQYF	TGTGCCAGCAGCCCCCCCGCAGGGCCGGCCTACGAGCAGTACTTC
TRBV5-1	-	-	TRBJ2-1	CASSSGTVGNEQFF	TGCGCCAGCAGCTCCGGGACTGTCGGCAATGAGCAGTTCTTC
TRBV2	-	-	TRBJ2-3	CASSAGTSSTDTQYF	TGTGCCAGCAGTGCCGGGACTTCTAGCACAGATACGCAGTATTTT
TRBV27	TRBD1	once	TRBJ2-7	CASSSAGQGYEQYF	TGTGCCAGCAGTTCTGCGGGACAGGGGTACGAGCAGTACTTC
TRBV7-9	-	once	TRBJ1-5	CASSLEDQPQHF	TGTGCCAGCAGCTTAGAGGATCAGCCCCAGCATTTT
TRBV2	-	-	TRBJ1-3	CASSGDLLFENTIYF	TGTGCCAGCAGCGGGGACCTGCTATTCGAAAACACCATATATTTT
TRBV5-5	-	-	TRBJ1-1	CASSLKGGTEAFF	TGTGCCAGCAGCTTAAAAGGGGGCACTGAAGCTTTCTTT
TRBV15	TRBD1	-	TRBJ1-6	CATSRGQGVGSPLHF	TGTGCCACCAGCAGAGGACAGGGGGTGGGTTCACCCCTCCACTTT
TRBV13	-	-	TRBJ2-7	CASSARELGYEQYF	TGTGCCAGCAGCGCCCGGGAACTGGGCTACGAGCAGTACTTC
TRBV10-1	-	few	TRBJ1-3	CASRGVQGSGNTIYF	TGCGCCAGCAGAGGAGTACAGGGCTCTGGAAACACCATATATTTT